The rows below give T cell receptor beta chains drawn from one sample of a study of cytomegalovirus exposure and HLA in healthy donors. Repertoires were generated with immunoSEQ multiplex PCR, while TCRdb's copy carries only in-frame clones and drops some. Altogether about 50,000 clones are present, 77% being singletons, with the ten largest covering about 2.5%. Sequenced material: PBMCs. Receptor source: a middle-aged woman in good health and CMV-seropositive. The CDR3 runs from the conserved cysteine through the conserved F or W. A D gene is named only where the DNA matches it firmly. Expanded clones are given a class, and other clones once, few, many or no size at all.

>.|12|TRBJ2-3|.|TRBV2
TGTGCCAGCAGCCCACAGATAGATACGCAGTATTTT
CASSPQIDTQYF
>.|14|TRBJ1-1|.|TRBV25-1
TGTGCCAGCAGTGAACGTGGAGGGGACACTGAAGCTTTCTTT
CASSERGGDTEAFF
>TRBD1|15|TRBJ1-2|.|TRBV7-9
TGTGCCAGCAGCCTCACGGACAGGGGGTACTATGGCTACACCTTC
CASSLTDRGYYGYTF
>.|14|TRBJ1-1|.|TRBV9
TGTGCCAGCAGCGTCGCAGGGGTGGACACTGAAGCTTTCTTT
CASSVAGVDTEAFF
>.|13|TRBJ1-4|.|TRBV30
TGTGCCTGGAGACGGAGCCTAGAAGGAAAACTGTTTTTT
CAWRRSLEGKLFF
>.|13|TRBJ1-2|.|TRBV30
TGTGCCTGGATACAGGGCTACCCCTATGGCTACACCTTC
CAWIQGYPYGYTF
>.|16|TRBJ2-7|.|TRBV5-6
TGTGCCAGCAGCTCGACACAGGCTCGAACTGCCTACGAGCAGTACTTC
CASSSTQARTAYEQYF
>.|14|TRBJ1-6|.|TRBV4-3
TGCGCCAGCAGCCAAGATCGGTATAATTCACCCCTCCACTTT
CASSQDRYNSPLHF
>TRBD1|15|TRBJ2-3|few|TRBV2
TGTGCCAGCAGTCTCAGGGGGTGGAGCACAGATACGCAGTATTTT
CASSLRGWSTDTQYF
>.|17|TRBJ2-1|.|TRBV2
TGTGCCAGCAGAATTAGTTTATCCGGGGACTTCCCCAATGAGCAGTTCTTC
CASRISLSGDFPNEQFF
>.|14|TRBJ2-3|few|TRBV28
TGTGCCAGCAGTTCCCGACTAGTTCCCGATACGCAGTATTTT
CASSSRLVPDTQYF
>.|14|TRBJ1-1|few|TRBV27
TGTGCCAGCAGTTTTCAGGGATATAACACTGAAGCTTTCTTT
CASSFQGYNTEAFF
>.|14|TRBJ2-7|once|TRBV11-2
TGTGCCAGCAGCGAGACACTCTCCACCTACGAGCAGTACTTC
CASSETLSTYEQYF
>.|16|TRBJ1-6|.|TRBV4-1
TGCGCCAGCAGCCAAGTTGGGGGGAGTTATAATTCACCCCTCCACTTT
CASSQVGGSYNSPLHF
>.|15|TRBJ1-1|.|TRBV14
TGTGCCAGCAGCCCCCAAGGAGGGGGGGGCACTGAAGCTTTCTTT
CASSPQGGGGTEAFF
>TRBD1|18|TRBJ1-5|.|TRBV27
TGTGCCAGCAGCCGAGGGGGACAGGGGGCCTCGGGCAATCAGCCCCAGCATTTT
CASSRGGQGASGNQPQHF
>.|14|TRBJ2-1|once|TRBV5-1
TGCGCCAGCAGTGAAGGGGGACCGTACAATGAGCAGTTCTTC
CASSEGGPYNEQFF
>TRBD1|14|TRBJ2-2|once|TRBV5-1
TGCGCCAGCAGCCCAACAGGGGGCTACGGGGAGCTGTTTTTT
CASSPTGGYGELFF
>.|14|TRBJ2-7|few|TRBV9
TGTGCCAGCAGCGTAGCTACCGCCTCCTACGAGCAGTACTTC
CASSVATASYEQYF
>.|11|TRBJ1-1|.|TRBV2
TGTGCCAGCAGCGGACATCTAGAAGCTTTCTTT
CASSGHLEAFF
>TRBD1|13|TRBJ1-3|.|TRBV5-6
TGTGCCAGCAGCCACAGGGGAGGAAACACCATATATTTT
CASSHRGGNTIYF
>.|16|TRBJ1-2|few|TRBV28
TGTGCCAGCAGTTTATCGCTAGGCCCCAGTGCGAGGGGCTACACCTTC
CASSLSLGPSARGYTF
>TRBD1|14|TRBJ2-7|few|TRBV7-3
TGTGCCAGCAGCCTGAACAGGGGAAACTACGAGCAGTACTTC
CASSLNRGNYEQYF
>TRBD1|11|TRBJ1-1|.|TRBV20-1
TGCAGTACCGCCAGGGGGCCTGAAGCTTTCTTT
CSTARGPEAFF
>TRBD1|14|TRBJ2-7|.|TRBV10-3
TGTGCCATCAGGGCCGGGACAGACTCCTACGAGCAGTACTTC
CAIRAGTDSYEQYF